A selection of T cell receptor beta chains follows, all from one sample in a study of T cells in narcolepsy. This table comes from immunoSEQ multiplex PCR, and its TCRdb copy is limited to in-frame clones, with some not included. The table lists about 24,000 clones, less than 70% of them singletons. Input material: memory (CD45RA-) CD4+ T cells from blood. The receptors here all came from a human donor in good health. The CDR3 runs from the conserved cysteine through the conserved F or W. The D gene is left open where the match is weak. A row's size may be missing; if present it is once, few, many or a size class.

D	size	V	J	CDR3	DNA
-	once	TRBV9	TRBJ2-1	CASSVTGTYNEQFF	TGTGCCAGCAGCGTAACGGGGACATACAATGAGCAGTTCTTC
TRBD1	-	TRBV2	TRBJ2-7	CASGTVSYEQYF	TGTGCCAGCGGGACAGTTTCCTACGAGCAGTACTTC
TRBD1	-	TRBV18	TRBJ1-2	CASSPGQGGGYGYTF	TGTGCCAGCTCACCAGGACAGGGCGGGGGCTATGGCTACACCTTC
TRBD1	-	TRBV30	TRBJ2-2	CAWSRDRANGELFF	TGTGCCTGGAGCCGGGACAGGGCGAACGGGGAGCTGTTTTTT
-	few	TRBV28	TRBJ1-2	CASSSTGAPGGYTF	TGTGCCAGCAGTTCTACGGGGGCGCCGGGGGGCTACACCTTC
TRBD2	-	TRBV7-9	TRBJ2-1	CASSFSAGAGGYEQFF	TGTGCCAGCAGCTTTTCGGCTGGAGCGGGAGGTTATGAGCAGTTCTTC
-	-	TRBV7-2	TRBJ2-2	CASSRLARGTGELFF	TGTGCCAGCAGCCGGCTAGCTCGGGGCACCGGGGAGCTGTTTTTT
-	-	TRBV14	TRBJ1-1	CASSQVIGGTEAFF	TGTGCCAGCAGCCAAGTCATCGGGGGCACTGAAGCTTTCTTT
-	-	TRBV29-1	TRBJ2-7	CSVKEGRAYEQYF	TGCAGCGTTAAGGAGGGACGAGCCTACGAGCAGTACTTC
-	-	TRBV28	TRBJ2-1	CASRTGSYNEQFF	TGTGCCAGCAGAACAGGGTCCTACAATGAGCAGTTCTTC
TRBD2	few	TRBV4-2	TRBJ2-5	CASSPWERGGETQYF	TGTGCCAGCAGCCCGTGGGAGCGGGGGGGAGAGACCCAGTACTTC
-	medium-sized	TRBV11-2	TRBJ2-1	CASSLDLGGLPYNEQFF	TGTGCCAGCAGCTTAGATCTGGGGGGCCTTCCCTACAATGAGCAGTTCTTC
TRBD1	-	TRBV2	TRBJ1-1	CASSDLIRLQGAEAFF	TGTGCCAGCAGTGATCTGATCCGATTACAGGGGGCTGAAGCTTTCTTT
-	-	TRBV7-6	TRBJ1-4	CASSLAGTNEKLFF	TGTGCCAGCAGCTTAGCTGGAACTAATGAAAAACTGTTTTTT
-	few	TRBV6-5	TRBJ1-6	CASRAQGGKGSPLHF	TGTGCCAGCAGAGCACAGGGCGGGAAAGGCTCACCCCTCCACTTT
TRBD1	-	TRBV6-1	TRBJ2-5	CASRLSDRGVETQYF	TGTGCCAGCAGATTATCCGACAGGGGAGTAGAGACCCAGTACTTC
-	once	TRBV2	TRBJ1-2	CASSEGPRQANGYTF	TGTGCCAGCAGTGAAGGGCCTCGACAGGCCAATGGCTACACCTTC
-	few	TRBV12-1	TRBJ2-2	CASSWDRGHGELFF	TGTGCCAGCAGCTGGGACAGGGGCCACGGGGAGCTGTTTTTT
-	-	TRBV2	TRBJ1-6	CASSGTPPSPLHF	TGCGCCAGCTCCGGGACACCACCTTCACCCCTCCACTTT
-	few	TRBV7-2	TRBJ1-3	CASSLGSGAEGNTIYF	TGTGCCAGCAGCTTAGGATCAGGGGCGGAGGGAAACACCATATATTTT
TRBD2	once	TRBV7-2	TRBJ2-5	CASRKLAGVETQYF	TGTGCCAGCAGGAAGTTAGCGGGGGTGGAGACCCAGTACTTC
-	-	TRBV5-1	TRBJ1-6	CASSLVGGKAGSPLHF	TGCGCCAGCAGCTTGGTGGGGGGAAAGGCAGGCTCACCCCTCCACTTT
-	few	TRBV18	TRBJ1-2	CASSPQENYGYTF	TGTGCCAGCTCACCACAAGAGAACTATGGCTACACCTTC
TRBD1	-	TRBV11-3	TRBJ2-5	CASSPGQGDETQYF	TGTGCCAGCAGCCCGGGACAGGGGGACGAGACCCAGTACTTC
-	-	TRBV20-1	TRBJ2-5	CSAGAQYF	TGCAGTGCCGGGGCCCAGTACTTC
-	-	TRBV5-4	TRBJ2-2	CASSWGAGFQTGELFF	TGTGCCAGCAGCTGGGGTGCCGGATTTCAAACCGGGGAGCTGTTTTTT
-	-	TRBV29-1	TRBJ1-5	CSVGQGVGQPQHF	TGCAGCGTTGGGCAGGGAGTCGGTCAGCCCCAGCATTTT
-	-	TRBV18	TRBJ2-4	CASSPPGRDKNIQYF	TGTGCCAGCTCACCACCGGGACGGGATAAAAACATTCAGTACTTC
-	once	TRBV5-1	TRBJ1-1	CASSPAGRGMNTEAFF	TGCGCCAGCAGCCCCGCAGGGCGAGGGATGAACACTGAAGCTTTCTTT
-	-	TRBV11-2	TRBJ2-6	CASSYMSGANVLTF	TGTGCCAGCAGCTACATGTCTGGGGCCAACGTCCTGACTTTC
-	-	TRBV2	TRBJ2-3	CASERATDTQYF	TGTGCCTCCGAGCGGGCCACAGATACGCAGTATTTT
-	-	TRBV6-1	TRBJ1-5	CASSPTGPNQPQHF	TGTGCCAGCAGTCCAACAGGTCCCAATCAGCCCCAGCATTTT
-	-	TRBV6-1	TRBJ2-6	CASSAGTPGAGANVLTF	TGTGCCAGCAGTGCCGGGACCCCCGGCGCTGGGGCCAACGTCCTGACTTTC
-	-	TRBV5-1	TRBJ1-6	CASSLDQSSYNSPLHF	TGCGCCAGCAGCCTGGATCAGAGCTCCTATAATTCACCCCTCCACTTT
-	-	TRBV29-1	TRBJ2-1	CSVTGIEFNSYNEQFF	TGCAGCGTAACAGGGATCGAATTCAACTCCTACAATGAGCAGTTCTTC
-	-	TRBV5-8	TRBJ2-4	CASSPRGGNIQYF	TGTGCCAGCAGCCCCCGCGGAGGAAACATTCAGTACTTC
-	-	TRBV5-4	TRBJ1-3	CASSPAERSGNTIYF	TGTGCCAGCAGCCCGGCCGAGAGGTCTGGAAACACCATATATTTT
-	once	TRBV28	TRBJ1-1	CASSLIWNTHTEAFF	TGTGCCAGCAGTTTAATCTGGAACACCCACACTGAAGCTTTCTTT
-	few	TRBV14	TRBJ2-3	CASSSRQTGTDTQYF	TGTGCCAGCAGCTCAAGACAGACCGGAACAGATACGCAGTATTTT
-	-	TRBV5-6	TRBJ1-1	CASSLAEGMNTEAFF	TGTGCCAGCAGCTTGGCCGAGGGAATGAACACTGAAGCTTTCTTT